These 3 T cell receptor beta chains were all obtained from the same sample, sequenced in a study of T-cell memory formation after mild COVID-19. TCRdb re-derived calls from the 5' RACE reads in MiXCR, one entry per CDR3 protein. The sample has 300,000 to 350,000 distinct CDR3 sequences; approximately 19% are singletons. Sequences were obtained from PBMCs or a T cell subset sorted from them (not recorded which). The receptors originated from a man aged 18 to 29 who had mild COVID-19 (a few samples of this study predate the infection). Cell type and time point are not known.

This clonotype was counted many times. The chain couples TRBV7-9 to TRBJ2-1, with 7 bases lining up with TRBD1. CDR1 is SEHNR, CDR2 FQNEAQ, per germline (reference sequence). After removal of 4 bases from V and 5 bases from J, the junction contained 5 bases not matched to a gene. This CDR3 contains 14 residues. CDR3 residues: CASSYDREDNEQFF. CDR3 sequence (DNA): TGTGCCAGCAGCTATGACAGGGAAGACAATGAGCAGTTCTTC.

The rearrangement uses TRBV24-1 and TRBJ2-7; D is tentatively TRBD1 or TRBD2 (6 bases each). The length of the CDR3 is 15 residues. CDR1 KGHDR and CDR2 SFDVKD come from the germline V gene. V lost 5 bases to trimming and J lost 1 base, with 14 bases between them. Written as DNA, the CDR3 is TGTGCCACCAGTGTCTCCCGGGGGCAATCCTACGAGCAGTACGTC. Its translation: CATSVSRGQSYEQYV.

This clonotype came up many times. The chain joins TRBV18 to TRBJ1-1, with D perhaps matching TRBD1 (5 bases). Germline loops: CDR1 KGHSH, CDR2 LQKENI. The CDR3 spans 14 residues. The V end was cut by 1 base, the J end by 3 bases, with 9 bases between. The CDR3 coding sequence is TGTGCCAGCTCACCACTCGGGGACTACACTGAAGCTTTCTTT. This gives the protein CASSPLGDYTEAFF.